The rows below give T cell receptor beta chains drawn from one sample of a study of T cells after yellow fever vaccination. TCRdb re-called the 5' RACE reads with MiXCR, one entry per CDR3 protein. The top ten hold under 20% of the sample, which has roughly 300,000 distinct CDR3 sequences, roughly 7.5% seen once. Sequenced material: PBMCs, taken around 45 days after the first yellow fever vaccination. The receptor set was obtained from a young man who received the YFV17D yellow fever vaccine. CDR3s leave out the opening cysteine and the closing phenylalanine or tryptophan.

CDR3 protein: ASSPSWDSYNEQF
J gene: TRBJ2-1
V gene: TRBV4-3

CDR3 protein: ASSTGQGLYNEQF
J gene: TRBJ2-1
V gene: TRBV9

CDR3 protein: AWSGPPNRIGAF
J gene: TRBJ1-1
V gene: TRBV30

CDR3 protein: ASSREVARELF
J gene: TRBJ2-2
V gene: TRBV6-1

CDR3 protein: SVAPGTRNTEAF
J gene: TRBJ1-1
V gene: TRBV29-1

CDR3 protein: ASSIYSDFNQPQH
J gene: TRBJ1-5
V gene: TRBV19

CDR3 protein: ASSPRGPYNEQF
J gene: TRBJ2-1
V gene: TRBV7-2

CDR3 protein: ASSPTTSAETQY
J gene: TRBJ2-5
V gene: TRBV11-2

CDR3 protein: ASSQQGGFTEAF
J gene: TRBJ1-1
V gene: TRBV3-1

CDR3 protein: ASSQEGGGDETQY
J gene: TRBJ2-5
V gene: TRBV4-2

CDR3 protein: ASSISAGYYEQY
J gene: TRBJ2-7
V gene: TRBV19

CDR3 protein: ASSYQPLAKNIQY
J gene: TRBJ2-4
V gene: TRBV7-2

CDR3 protein: ASSISGQGFTEAF
J gene: TRBJ1-1
V gene: TRBV19

CDR3 protein: SARGFGLAGSTDTQY
J gene: TRBJ2-3
V gene: TRBV20-1

CDR3 protein: ASSFWGYTEAF
J gene: TRBJ1-1
V gene: TRBV12-3/TRBV12-4

CDR3 protein: ASSLAPGGGKGDEQF
J gene: TRBJ2-1
V gene: TRBV5-1

CDR3 protein: ASRWTGANYGYT
J gene: TRBJ1-2
V gene: TRBV12-3/TRBV12-4

CDR3 protein: SVEGTLGQARGGYT
J gene: TRBJ1-2
V gene: TRBV29-1

CDR3 protein: ATSDSRGLSSYNSPLH
J gene: TRBJ1-6
V gene: TRBV24-1

CDR3 protein: ASTLDRGADTQY
J gene: TRBJ2-3
V gene: TRBV12-3/TRBV12-4

CDR3 protein: ASSPYVPGNTQY
J gene: TRBJ2-3
V gene: TRBV7-2

CDR3 protein: ASSSGGGNANEQF
J gene: TRBJ2-1
V gene: TRBV5-1

CDR3 protein: ASTPDTGTGELF
J gene: TRBJ2-2
V gene: TRBV10-2

CDR3 protein: ASSPPTATRGETQY
J gene: TRBJ2-5
V gene: TRBV18

CDR3 protein: SASRDRDNEQF
J gene: TRBJ2-1
V gene: TRBV29-1

CDR3 protein: ASSIRTANSNQPQH
J gene: TRBJ1-5
V gene: TRBV19

CDR3 protein: ASSRTWEQQPQH
J gene: TRBJ1-5
V gene: TRBV18

CDR3 protein: ASNERLGPGQGSPLH
J gene: TRBJ1-6
V gene: TRBV5-1

CDR3 protein: ASSQEYSGSNQPQH
J gene: TRBJ1-5
V gene: TRBV4-3

CDR3 protein: ASSQEPTWGRGDSYEQY
J gene: TRBJ2-7
V gene: TRBV4-2

CDR3 protein: ASSFSGTGGSSEQF
J gene: TRBJ2-1
V gene: TRBV27

CDR3 protein: ASSYPGYNSPLH
J gene: TRBJ1-6
V gene: TRBV7-2

CDR3 protein: SSPSGVTEAF
J gene: TRBJ1-1
V gene: TRBV20-1

CDR3 protein: ASSPASCDPEAF
J gene: TRBJ1-1
V gene: TRBV5-5

CDR3 protein: AISPGGATDTQY
J gene: TRBJ2-3
V gene: TRBV10-3

CDR3 protein: AISGGMLETQY
J gene: TRBJ2-5
V gene: TRBV10-3

CDR3 protein: ASSFTGINSPLH
J gene: TRBJ1-6
V gene: TRBV6-5

CDR3 protein: ASSPRGFTEAF
J gene: TRBJ1-1
V gene: TRBV7-8

CDR3 protein: ASSPGTVSNQPQH
J gene: TRBJ1-5
V gene: TRBV5-1

CDR3 protein: SARDGHTEAF
J gene: TRBJ1-1
V gene: TRBV20-1

CDR3 protein: ASSERRGDQGETQY
J gene: TRBJ2-5
V gene: TRBV9

CDR3 protein: ASSPTAGSQPQH
J gene: TRBJ1-5
V gene: TRBV9

CDR3 protein: ASSYRRDNEQF
J gene: TRBJ2-1
V gene: TRBV4-3

CDR3 protein: ASSQHREDVEKLF
J gene: TRBJ1-4
V gene: TRBV4-3

CDR3 protein: ASKRVLEDTQY
J gene: TRBJ2-3
V gene: TRBV7-2

CDR3 protein: ASSYPGDYEQY
J gene: TRBJ2-7
V gene: TRBV6-6

CDR3 protein: ASSYSGTGGAGGYT
J gene: TRBJ1-2
V gene: TRBV6-5

CDR3 protein: AISGDSSYEQY
J gene: TRBJ2-7
V gene: TRBV10-3

CDR3 protein: ASSQTHTQY
J gene: TRBJ2-3
V gene: TRBV25-1

CDR3 protein: ATSDPRSSGNTIY
J gene: TRBJ1-3
V gene: TRBV24-1

CDR3 protein: ASSLGSGVAYEQY
J gene: TRBJ2-7
V gene: TRBV12-3/TRBV12-4

CDR3 protein: ASSQDTGQVLMNTEAF
J gene: TRBJ1-1
V gene: TRBV4-1

CDR3 protein: ASSTDQLNTGELF
J gene: TRBJ2-2
V gene: TRBV5-4

CDR3 protein: ASSLATSGGAVASTDTQY
J gene: TRBJ2-3
V gene: TRBV13

CDR3 protein: ASSQVRQDSYGYT
J gene: TRBJ1-2
V gene: TRBV4-3

CDR3 protein: ASSQVGGSWYTEAF
J gene: TRBJ1-1
V gene: TRBV14

CDR3 protein: ASSNDGGKLF
J gene: TRBJ1-4
V gene: TRBV6-5